Listed here are 25 T cell receptor beta chains from one sample, sequenced in a study of beta chain features in type 1 diabetes. Study findings and constraints: Moderate but significant shortening of TCRB CDR3s was recorded in all four CD4+ subsets from Type 1 diabetes patients.

Their recognized antigens are unknown. The sequenced template was cDNA made from the entire isolated RNA. Clones were sequenced by immunoSEQ multiplex PCR, and TCRdb holds only the in-frame ones, with some missing. The table lists some 350,000 clones, around 9.6% of them singletons. The specimen sequenced was central memory CD4+ T cells from blood. The receptors derive from a man aged 25-40 years with type 1 diabetes.

In regard to this clone: A junction end diverges from the germline sequence, so it may reflect a read error. V and J are TRBV7-8 and TRBJ1-1; D gene unclear. The CDR3 extends over 14 amino acids. Germline V lookup: CDR1 SGHVS, CDR2 FQNEAQ. The DNA of the CDR3 is TGTGCCAGCAGCTTAGCGGGAGTGAACTCTGAAGCTTTCTTT. Protein product: CASSLAGVNSEAFF.

This sequence joins TRBV4-3 and TRBJ2-3; D call uncertain. With 0 bases removed from V and 11 bases from J, the gap between germline ends came to 12 bases. The V gene's germline CDR1 is LGHNA and CDR2 YSLEER. CDR3 length equals 13 residues. CDR3 coding DNA: TGCGCCAGCAGCCAAGATTCTTCCTCTGGGCAGTATTTT. Protein sequence: CASSQDSSSGQYF.

This sequence joins TRBV2 and TRBJ2-3; TRBD2 aligns across 7 bases. CDR1 is SNHLY, CDR2 FYNNEI, per germline. Unmatched junction bases numbered 6, after V lost 7 bases and J lost 2 bases. This CDR3 region has 14 residues. CDR3 coding DNA: TGTGCCAGCAATCAGCGGGATGTCACAGATACGCAGTATTTT. Encoded protein: CASNQRDVTDTQYF.

The J gene is TRBJ2-5, the V gene TRBV18, with D maybe TRBD2 (5 bases). The CDR3 sequence is 17 residues long. Germline values: CDR1 KGHSH, CDR2 LQKENI. The V gene lost 3 bases and the J gene lost 2 bases, with 19 bases spanning the gap. The CDR3 sequence is CASSPLDGRRYQETQYF. The CDR3 nucleotides read TGTGCCAGCTCACCCTTAGACGGCCGGAGGTATCAAGAGACCCAGTACTTC.

This clone was detected only a few times. The rearrangement uses TRBV5-5 and TRBJ2-1; D is undetermined. CDR1 is SGHKS and CDR2 is YYEKEE in the germline V gene (reference sequence). Trimming removed 4 bases from V and 4 bases from J, with 15 bases in between. CDR3 size: 15 residues. The CDR3: CASSRPQPPYNEQFF. CDR3 coding DNA: TGTGCCAGCAGCCGCCCGCAACCTCCTTACAATGAGCAGTTCTTC.

The chain links TRBV7-2 to TRBJ1-5, with D uncertain. This CDR3 spans 15 amino acids. The germline CDR1 and CDR2 sequences are SGHTA and FQGNSA. Trimming stripped 2 bases from V and 1 base from J, with 9 bases between. The CDR3 DNA sequence: TGTGCCAGCAGCTTATCAGGTTACAGCAATCAGCCCCAGCATTTT. Amino acid sequence: CASSLSGYSNQPQHF.

The DNA of the CDR3 is TGTGCCAGCAGTTTATTAGGCAGGGGGGCAGATACGCAGTATTTT. Translated, it gives CASSLLGRGADTQYF. The V and J genes are TRBV28 and TRBJ2-3; a weak D match, TRBD1 (7 bases). There are 15 residues in the CDR3. Trimming took 1 base from V and 4 from J, leaving 12 bases between them. CDR1 is MDHEN, CDR2 SYDVKM, per germline.

This clone was counted only a few times. The chain couples TRBV10-1 to TRBJ2-5; D is ambiguous. The germline V and J ends were trimmed by 5 bases and 1 base, with 8 bases remaining between them. The CDR3 is 13 amino acids. In germline, CDR1 is WNHNN, CDR2 SYGVQD (reference sequence). CDR3 nucleotide sequence: TGCGCCAGCAGTCGGGCTTTCCAAGAGACCCAGTACTTC. This encodes CASSRAFQETQYF.

The chain combines TRBV28 with TRBJ1-2; D is uncertain. Looked up from germline, CDR1 is MDHEN and CDR2 is SYDVKM. The ends were cut back, 5 bases at V and 0 bases at J, with 10 bases in the middle. CDR3 length equals 14 residues. The CDR3 spells CASSPQQTNYGYTF. CDR3 DNA sequence: TGTGCCAGCAGTCCCCAACAGACTAACTATGGCTACACCTTC.

For this clone: The sample holds other DNA sequences that translate to the same CDR3. The chain couples TRBV28 to TRBJ1-1; D gene unclear. Germline lookup yields CDR1 MDHEN and CDR2 SYDVKM. There are 12 residues in the CDR3. With 1 base removed from V and 6 bases from J, the gap between germline ends came to 6 bases. CDR3 in amino acids: CASSLLLAEAFF. In DNA, the CDR3 is TGTGCCAGCAGTTTATTGTTGGCTGAAGCTTTCTTT.

This clone was picked up a small number of times. This chain connects TRBV15 to TRBJ2-3; 11 bases agree with TRBD2. Germline assignment: CDR1 LNHNV and CDR2 YYDKDF (reference sequence). There are 16 residues in the CDR3. V trimming: 2 bases; J trimming: 3 bases; junction bases outside the gene matches: 4. CDR3 region: CATSRNPSGRTDTQYF. CDR3 in DNA: TGTGCCACCAGCAGAAACCCTAGCGGGAGGACAGATACGCAGTATTTT.

There are a few counts of this clone. The chain links TRBV5-1 to TRBJ2-1, with TRBD2 identical over 9 bases. Germline V CDR1 and CDR2: SGHRS, YFSETQ. This CDR3 spans 16 amino acids. The V gene end was trimmed by 4 bases and the J gene end by 7 bases; junction bases not matched to a gene: 12. The CDR3 DNA reads TGCGCCAGCAGCCCCGGGTATAGCGGGAGTGGTAATGAGCAGTTCTTC. This gives the protein CASSPGYSGSGNEQFF.

CDR3 region: CASSQKRGTSGSWNEQFF. CDR3 DNA sequence: TGCGCCAGCAGCCAAAAAAGGGGGACTAGCGGGAGTTGGAATGAGCAGTTCTTC. The chain uses TRBV4-1 and TRBJ2-1; 14 bases fit TRBD2. The V gene's germline CDR1 is MGHRA and CDR2 YSYEKL. The trim removed 2 bases at V and 7 bases at J, leaving 10 bases unmatched. This CDR3 has 18 amino acids.

The chain couples TRBV10-1 to TRBJ2-1; TRBD2 is a possible D gene (5 bases). Looked up from germline, CDR1 is WNHNN and CDR2 is SYGVQD (reference sequence). With 4 bases removed from V and 5 bases from J, the gap between germline ends came to 9 bases. The CDR3 consists of 13 residues. The chain's CDR3 is CASSAGLDNEQFF. DNA for the CDR3: TGCGCCAGCAGTGCCGGACTGGACAATGAGCAGTTCTTC.

This clone was detected a few times. Additional DNA sequences in this sample encode the identical CDR3. V is TRBV18 and J is TRBJ2-5; D unresolved. The V gene's germline CDR1 is KGHSH and CDR2 LQKENI. Trimming shortened V by 0 bases and J by 5 bases, and 7 bases separated the two germline ends. The CDR3 loop spans 13 amino acids. For the CDR3, the DNA is TGTGCCAGCTCACCACCCACCCGGGAGACCCAGTACTTC. It yields the protein CASSPPTRETQYF.

This clone was counted only a few times. The V call is TRBV7-9, the J call TRBJ1-2; 8 bases align to TRBD1. The germline V gene encodes CDR1 SEHNR and CDR2 FQNEAQ (reference sequence). CDR3 size: 15 residues. V was clipped by 0 bases and J by 4 bases; unmatched bases: 4. CDR3: CASSLAPGQAYGYTF. The CDR3 DNA sequence: TGTGCCAGCAGCTTAGCTCCGGGACAGGCCTATGGCTACACCTTC.

The CDR3: CASSFPKGGTDTQYF. The CDR3 nucleotides read TGTGCCAGCAGCTTTCCAAAAGGAGGCACAGATACGCAGTATTTT. The chain recombines TRBV11-3 with TRBJ2-3; D is unclear. Germline CDR1 SGHNT, CDR2 YENEEA. V was pared by 3 bases and J by 1 base, with 11 bases between. The CDR3 is made up of 15 amino acids.

This clone occurred a few times. A junction boundary mismatches the germline segment, possibly from a read error. The V call is TRBV5-1, the J call TRBJ2-3; 8 bases agree with TRBD2. The CDR3 has 15 residues. Looked up from germline, CDR1 is SGHRS and CDR2 is YFSETQ. The CDR3 bases are TGTGCCAGCAGCTCCCTCACCGGGACTAGAGATACGCAGTATTTT. Translating it yields CASSSLTGTRDTQYF.

The genes are TRBV27 and TRBJ2-7, with D possibly matching TRBD2 (6 bases). The CDR3 length is 16 residues. Germline CDR1 reads MNHEY; CDR2 reads SMNVEV (reference sequence). Trimming shortened V by 8 bases and J by 6 bases, and 26 bases separated the two germline ends. CDR3 coding DNA: TGTGCCAGCCGTATGAAAGGTCGGGAGTATCTCGGCGAGCAGTACTTC. It translates to CASRMKGREYLGEQYF.

The rearrangement links TRBV6-1 to TRBJ1-5, with TRBD1 as a possible D gene (6 bases). Germline V gene sequence: CDR1 MNHNS, CDR2 SASEGT. V lost 2 bases and J lost 1, with 18 bases in between. This CDR3 spans 18 amino acids. CDR3 sequence reads: CASSEYGGGGQSNQPQHF. The CDR3 bases are TGTGCCAGCAGTGAATATGGAGGAGGGGGGCAAAGCAATCAGCCCCAGCATTTT.

This clone has a handful of counts. The rearrangement uses TRBV6-5 and TRBJ1-1; weak D call: TRBD1 (5 bases). The length of the CDR3 is 10 residues. Germline lookup yields CDR1 MNHEY and CDR2 SVGAGI. The V end was cut by 6 bases, the J end by 10 bases, with 9 bases between. This CDR3 is CASSETGAFF. As DNA, the CDR3 is TGTGCCAGCAGCGAAACAGGAGCTTTCTTT.

This clone has only a few counts. The chain combines TRBV28 with TRBJ1-1, with D unresolved. This CDR3 spans 12 amino acids. Germline values: CDR1 MDHEN, CDR2 SYDVKM. V was shortened by 2 bases and J by 10 bases, with 11 bases between the two germline ends. The CDR3 loop is CASSLGPRSAFF. CDR3 sequence (DNA): TGTGCCAGCAGTTTAGGGCCCCGCTCAGCTTTCTTT. The full variable domain, completed using reference TRBV28 and TRBJ1-1, is DVKVTQSSRYLVKRTGEKVFLECVQDMDHENMFWYRQDPGLGLRLIYFSYDVKMKEKGDIPEGYSVSREKKERFSLILESASTNQTSMYLCASSLGPRSAFFGQGTRLTVV.

This clone was seen a handful of times. This sequence joins TRBV7-2 and TRBJ1-1; 9 bases are a match to TRBD1. The V gene's germline CDR1 is SGHTA and CDR2 FQGNSA. This CDR3 spans 14 amino acids. The V gene end was trimmed by 5 bases and the J gene end by 2 bases; junction bases not matched to a gene: 3. The CDR3 region is CASSLTGGNTEAFF. DNA for the CDR3: TGTGCCAGCAGCCTAACAGGGGGCAACACTGAAGCTTTCTTT.

This clone was found a few times. V gene TRBV9 combines with J gene TRBJ1-1; D is perhaps TRBD1 (5 bases). Trimming shortened V by 4 bases and J by 5 bases, and 15 bases separated the two germline ends. Germline CDR1 SGDLS, CDR2 YYNGEE. The CDR3 is 14 residues long. For the CDR3, the DNA is TGTGCCAGCAGCTTGGGGACGGGCGGGACTGAAGCTTTCTTT. Translation gives CASSLGTGGTEAFF.

This clone turned up a few times. The genes are TRBV28 and TRBJ2-7; TRBD1 or TRBD2 may be the D gene (6 bases each). V lost 3 bases to trimming and J lost 6 bases, with 15 bases between them. CDR1 and CDR2 from the germline V gene are MDHEN and SYDVKM. This CDR3 is built from 14 residues. The CDR3 spells CASSLGQGRSEQYF. Written as DNA, the CDR3 is TGTGCCAGCAGTTTGGGGCAGGGGAGGTCCGAGCAGTACTTC.